This T cell receptor beta chain was observed in a study of blood T cell repertoires in COVID-19. Background on the study: The United States, Italy and Spain were the sources of the acute and convalescent COVID-19 samples. T cells, B-cell-depleted T cells, or PBMCs provided the cDNA or gDNA that served as material.

Profiling relied on immunoSEQ multiplex PCR, and the TCRdb table lists in-frame clones only, not all of them. The sample has some 120,000 clones; 75% to 85% are singletons. The CDR3 has 15 amino acids. With 0 bases removed from V and 3 bases from J, the gap between germline ends came to 11 bases. Germline assignment: CDR1 LNHNV and CDR2 YYDKDF (reference sequence). Specimen: peripheral blood. The receptor comes from a human donor in a cohort sampled during active COVID-19. The chain is built from TRBV15 and TRBJ1-2, with a possible D match to TRBD1 (6 bases). CDR3 DNA: TGTGCCACCAGCAGAGATCTCACAGGGTACTATGGCTACACCTTC. Amino acids: CATSRDLTGYYGYTF.